The 21 T cell receptor beta chains in this list originate from one sample, sequenced in a study of blood T cell repertoires in COVID-19. The method was immunoSEQ multiplex PCR; TCRdb's version includes in-frame clones alone and lacks a portion of them. The sample has 150,000 or so clones, about 89% seen once; the top ten hold about 6%. The sequenced sample was peripheral blood. The source is an elderly man with acute or convalescent COVID-19.

This clone was picked up one time. The V and J genes are TRBV27 and TRBJ2-3; 8 bases are shared with TRBD2. CDR1 and CDR2 from the germline V gene are MNHEY and SMNVEV (reference sequence). This CDR3 has 16 residues. The ends lost 1 base at V and 2 bases at J; junction bases unmatched: 5. The CDR3, as DNA: TGTGCCAGCAGTTTATGGGCTAGCGGGTACACAGATACGCAGTATTTT. Protein sequence: CASSLWASGYTDTQYF.

The chain carries TRBV7-9 and TRBJ2-7; 9 bases match TRBD1. This CDR3 is 16 amino acids long. The V gene end was trimmed by 2 bases and the J gene end by 1 base; junction bases not matched to a gene: 6. CDR1 and CDR2 (germline): SEHNR, FQNEAQ (reference sequence). The DNA of the CDR3 is TGTGCCAGCAGCTTACACGGGACAGGGAATTCCTACGAGCAGTACTTC. It is translated as CASSLHGTGNSYEQYF.

The chain is built from TRBV3-1 (or the pseudogene TRBV3-2) and TRBJ1-1; tentative D call: TRBD1 (5 bases). This CDR3 region has 15 residues. With 2 bases removed from V and 6 bases from J, the gap between germline ends came to 16 bases. The germline gives CDR1 LGHDT, CDR2 YNNKEL (reference sequence). The CDR3 nucleotides are TGTGCCAGCAGCCAAAGGCTAGACAGATTTCCTGAAGCTTTCTTT. The encoded protein is CASSQRLDRFPEAFF.

The rearrangement joins TRBV29-1 to TRBJ2-7; D perhaps matches TRBD1 (6 bases). V was pared by 5 bases and J by 6 bases, with 20 bases between. The CDR3 sequence is 14 residues long. Germline V lookup: CDR1 SQVTM, CDR2 ANQGSEA. CDR3 nucleotides: TGCAGCGTTAGGCGTGGAACAGGGAAGGTCGAGCAGTACTTC. Amino acids: CSVRRGTGKVEQYF.

This CDR3 reads CAISESRGLSTDTQYF. CDR3 DNA: TGTGCCATCAGTGAATCCAGGGGGTTGAGCACAGATACGCAGTATTTT. V is TRBV10-3 and J is TRBJ2-3, with 7 positions matching TRBD1. The V gene's germline CDR1 is ENHRY and CDR2 SYGVKD. This CDR3 is built from 16 residues. J was trimmed by 0 bases and V by 3 bases; bases with no gene match: 6.

The V call is TRBV5-1, the J call TRBJ2-3; 8 bases are shared with TRBD1. This CDR3 region has 15 residues. Germline V gene data show CDR1 as SGHRS and CDR2 as YFSETQ. J lost 0 bases, V lost 4 bases, and 4 bases had no gene match. The CDR3 DNA reads as TGCGCCAGCAGCACACAGGGGGTCAGCACAGATACGCAGTATTTT. As protein: CASSTQGVSTDTQYF.

The rearrangement links TRBV6-5 to TRBJ1-1; D not certain. The CDR3 sequence is 15 residues long. Germline-derived CDR1 and CDR2 are MNHEY and SVGAGI. Trimming took off 7 bases at V and 8 bases at J, with 23 bases between the two ends. Here the CDR3 DNA reads TGTGCCAGCAACACACTACGGAGGGTTGGTCAAGAAGCTTTCTTT. Encoded protein: CASNTLRRVGQEAFF.

The genes are TRBV6-5 and TRBJ2-5, with TRBD1 as a possible D gene (6 bases). CDR1 is MNHEY, CDR2 SVGAGI, per germline. This CDR3 is built from 15 residues. V was clipped by 5 bases and J by 2 bases, with 15 bases between them. CDR3 region: CASSLGTFGQETQYF. The DNA for the CDR3 is TGTGCCAGCAGTCTCGGGACATTTGGACAAGAGACCCAGTACTTC.

V is TRBV5-8 and J is TRBJ2-3; TRBD2 might be the D (6 bases). The CDR3 is made up of 15 amino acids. The germline CDR1 and CDR2 sequences are SGHTS and YDEGEE. Deletions cut 2 bases from V and 1 base from J, with 11 bases between. The CDR3, as DNA: TGTGCCAGCAGCTTATCCGGGGGACGCACAGATACGCAGTATTTT. It is translated as CASSLSGGRTDTQYF.

The J gene is TRBJ1-2, the V gene TRBV19; D is unresolved. V gave up 2 bases and J gave up 0 bases, with 10 bases separating them. CDR1 is LNHDA, CDR2 SQIVND, per germline (reference sequence). CDR3 length equals 15 residues. CDR3 DNA: TGTGCCAGTAGTATAAATCCGGGTGCTAACTATGGCTACACCTTC. Amino acids: CASSINPGANYGYTF. Drawing the rest from reference TRBV19 and TRBJ1-2, the complete variable domain is DGGITQSPKYLFRKEGQNVTLSCEQNLNHDAMYWYRQDPGQGLRLIYYSQIVNDFQKGDIAEGYSVSREKKESFPLTVTSAQKNPTAFYLCASSINPGANYGYTFGSGTRLTVV.

This clone was counted once. The rearrangement links TRBV11-2 to TRBJ1-2; D is uncertain. Trimming removed 5 bases at V and 0 bases at J, with 13 bases between. The CDR3 consists of 15 residues. Germline V gene lookup returns CDR1 SGHAT and CDR2 FQNNGV. For the CDR3, the DNA is TGTGCCAGCAGCCTATCTCCGACTTCTAACTATGGCTACACCTTC. Amino acid sequence: CASSLSPTSNYGYTF.

V usage is TRBV10-3 and J usage is TRBJ1-4, with a weak D call TRBD1 (5 bases). The V gene lost 10 bases and the J gene lost 2 bases, with 11 bases spanning the gap. Germline assignment: CDR1 ENHRY and CDR2 SYGVKD. The CDR3 runs 13 residues. The CDR3 sequence: CATNGATNEKLFF. In DNA, the CDR3 is TGTGCCACCAATGGGGCCACTAATGAAAAACTGTTTTTT.

This clone has a handful of counts. The V gene is TRBV5-8, the J gene TRBJ2-5, with 8 nucleotides matching TRBD1. The CDR3 length is 13 residues. CDR1 is SGHTS, CDR2 YDEGEE, per germline. V lost 4 bases, J lost 4 bases, and 3 bases stayed unmatched. As DNA, the CDR3 is TGTGCCAGCAGCCCCCAGGGGGCAGAGACCCAGTACTTC. It codes for CASSPQGAETQYF.

Here the CDR3 DNA reads TGTGCCAGCAGCCCCCGCGACACCTCCACAGATACGCAGTATTTT. This encodes CASSPRDTSTDTQYF. The chain recombines TRBV3-1 (or the pseudogene TRBV3-2) with TRBJ2-3; D gene unclear. V was shortened by 4 bases and J by 2 bases, with 13 bases between the two germline ends. In germline, CDR1 is LGHDT, CDR2 YNNKEL (reference sequence). This CDR3 has 15 amino acids.

V and J are TRBV19 and TRBJ1-1; possibly TRBD1 for D (6 bases). The V end lost 4 bases, the J end lost 0 bases, and 9 bases lay between the germline ends. The CDR3 totals 14 residues. CDR1 and CDR2 from the germline V gene are LNHDA and SQIVND (reference sequence). As DNA, the CDR3 is TGTGCCAGTAGTACCGGACAGATGAACACTGAAGCTTTCTTT. It encodes CASSTGQMNTEAFF.

This clone was recorded a few times. The chain recombines TRBV5-4 with TRBJ2-7, with 7 bases aligning to TRBD2. Germline V gene lookup returns CDR1 SGHNT and CDR2 YYREEE (reference sequence). CDR3 size: 14 residues. J lost 7 bases, V lost 0 bases, and 7 bases had no gene match. The CDR3 DNA is TGTGCCAGCAGCTTGGTAGCGGGTCTGGGGGAGCAGTACTTC. Translation: CASSLVAGLGEQYF.

The chain has TRBV6-5 and TRBJ2-7; 8 nucleotides align to TRBD1. The CDR3 consists of 15 residues. CDR1 and CDR2 (germline): MNHEY, SVGAGI. V lost 7 bases to trimming and J lost 2 bases; unmatched junction nucleotides: 10. CDR3 amino acids: CASTTDRGQTYEQYF. DNA of the CDR3: TGTGCCAGCACCACAGACAGGGGACAAACCTACGAGCAGTACTTC.

The chain couples TRBV29-1 to TRBJ1-1; 9 positions agree with TRBD1. V lost 6 bases and J lost 4; bases outside the gene matches: 3. Germline V lookup: CDR1 SQVTM, CDR2 ANQGSEA. The length of the CDR3 is 12 residues. In DNA form, the CDR3 reads TGCAGCGTGGACAGGGGCGGCACTGAAGCTTTCTTT. As protein: CSVDRGGTEAFF.

The rearrangement joins TRBV5-1 to TRBJ1-4, with D perhaps matching TRBD1 (5 bases). There are 14 residues in the CDR3. The germline V and J ends were trimmed by 5 bases and 1 base, with 9 bases remaining between them. Per germline, CDR1 SGHRS and CDR2 YFSETQ. CDR3 sequence: CASRGAGTNEKLFF. CDR3 nucleotide sequence: TGCGCCAGCAGAGGGGCAGGAACTAATGAAAAACTGTTTTTT.

The CDR3 coding sequence is TGTGCCAGCTCAAGACAGGAAAGCTCCTATAATTCACCCCTCCACTTT. This codes for CASSRQESSYNSPLHF. The J gene is TRBJ1-6, the V gene TRBV18, with D possibly matching TRBD1 (6 bases). The germline gives CDR1 KGHSH, CDR2 LQKENI. The CDR3 spans 16 residues. V was clipped by 5 bases and J by 0 bases, with 11 bases between them.

The gene calls are TRBV20-1 and TRBJ2-5, with a possible D match to TRBD1 (6 bases). The ends were cut back, 3 bases at V and 5 bases at J, with 7 bases in the middle. The CDR3 extends over 11 amino acids. Germline CDR1 DFQATT, CDR2 SNEGSKA (reference sequence). The CDR3 DNA sequence: TGCAGTGCTAGGAGGGGGGAGACCCAGTACTTC. The encoded protein is CSARRGETQYF.